Sequencing of this T cell receptor beta chain was carried out in a study of T cell responses to AZD1222 COVID-19 vaccine. CDR1 and CDR2 from the germline V gene are LNHDA and SQIVND (reference sequence). The CDR3 is 15 amino acids. Trimming stripped 7 bases from V and 3 bases from J, with 15 bases between. Remarks on this clone: As yet, its antigen is unknown.

Regarding the study as a whole: Clonal diversity may have been underestimated in mostly white British donors. Only after the peak T cell response were repertoires sampled. The span of vaccine-associated CD4 TCRs extended across spike, with dominance at 160-218 and 743-854. Baseline seropositivity occurred in only six AZD1222 recipients.

TCRdb keeps only in-frame clones here, not all; method: immunoSEQ multiplex PCR. The sample has about 130,000 clones; roughly 89% are singletons. The sequence derives from an adult who received the AZD1222 COVID-19 vaccine. The V and J genes are TRBV19 and TRBJ2-2; D possibly uses TRBD1 or TRBD2 (7 bases each). Sequencing used peripheral blood, obtained 28 days after the second AZD1222 dose. Here the CDR3 DNA reads TGTGCCAGTACCACCAGGGGGGGAGACACCGGGGAGCTGTTTTTT. Translation gives CASTTRGGDTGELFF.